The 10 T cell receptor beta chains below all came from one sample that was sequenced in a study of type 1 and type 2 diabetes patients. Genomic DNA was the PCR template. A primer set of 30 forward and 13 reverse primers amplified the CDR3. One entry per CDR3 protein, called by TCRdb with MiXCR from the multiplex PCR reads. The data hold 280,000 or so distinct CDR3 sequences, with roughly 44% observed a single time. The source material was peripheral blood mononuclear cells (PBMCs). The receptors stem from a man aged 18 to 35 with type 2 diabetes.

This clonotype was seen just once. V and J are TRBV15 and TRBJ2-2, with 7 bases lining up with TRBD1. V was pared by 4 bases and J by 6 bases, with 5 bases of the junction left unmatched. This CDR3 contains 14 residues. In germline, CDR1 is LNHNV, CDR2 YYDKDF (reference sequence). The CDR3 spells CATSIRTGAGELFF. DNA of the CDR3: TGTGCCACCAGCATACGAACAGGGGCCGGGGAGCTGTTTTTT. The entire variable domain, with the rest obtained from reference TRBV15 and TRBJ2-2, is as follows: DAMVIQNPRYQVTQFGKPVTLSCSQTLNHNVMYWYQQKSSQAPKLLFHYYDKDFNNEADTPDNFQSRRPNTSFCFLDIRSPGLGDTAMYLCATSIRTGAGELFFGEGSRLTVL.

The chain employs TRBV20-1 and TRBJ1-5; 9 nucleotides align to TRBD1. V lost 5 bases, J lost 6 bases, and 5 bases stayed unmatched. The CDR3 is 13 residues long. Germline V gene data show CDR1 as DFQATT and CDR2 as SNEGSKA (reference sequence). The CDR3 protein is CSAVTGGSQPQHF. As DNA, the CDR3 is TGCAGTGCTGTTACAGGGGGCAGTCAGCCCCAGCATTTT.

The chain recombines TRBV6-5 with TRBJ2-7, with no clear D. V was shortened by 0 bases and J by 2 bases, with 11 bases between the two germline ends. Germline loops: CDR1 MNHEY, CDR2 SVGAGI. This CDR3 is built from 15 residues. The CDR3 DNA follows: TGTGCCAGCAGTTACTCGAGTCTAGTCCCCTACGAGCAGTACTTC. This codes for CASSYSSLVPYEQYF.

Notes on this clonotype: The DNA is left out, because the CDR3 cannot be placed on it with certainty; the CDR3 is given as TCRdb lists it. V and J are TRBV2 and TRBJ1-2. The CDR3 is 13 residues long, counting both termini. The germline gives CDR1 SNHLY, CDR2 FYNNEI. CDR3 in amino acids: CASSILVYYGYTF.

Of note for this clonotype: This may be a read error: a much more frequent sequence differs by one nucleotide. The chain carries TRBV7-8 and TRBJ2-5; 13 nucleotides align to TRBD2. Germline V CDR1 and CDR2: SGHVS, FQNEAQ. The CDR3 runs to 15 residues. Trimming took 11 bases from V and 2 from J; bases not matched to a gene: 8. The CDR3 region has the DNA TGTGCCGGCTTTAGACTAGCGGGGGGTCAAGAGACCCAGTACTTC. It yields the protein CAGFRLAGGQETQYF.

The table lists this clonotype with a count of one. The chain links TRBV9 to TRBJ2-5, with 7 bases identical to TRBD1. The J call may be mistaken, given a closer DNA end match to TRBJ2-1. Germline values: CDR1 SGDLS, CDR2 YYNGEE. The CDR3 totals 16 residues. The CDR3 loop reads CASSVAGQLVNNEQFF. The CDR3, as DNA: TGTGCCAGCAGCGTAGCGGGACAGCTTGTCAACAATGAGCAGTTCTTC.

Here the CDR3 DNA reads TGCAGCGCCGGACAGGGGAACTATGGCTACACCTTC. It specifies CSAGQGNYGYTF. The chain employs TRBV29-1 and TRBJ1-2, with 9 bases aligning to TRBD1. The germline V gene has CDR1 SQVTM and CDR2 ANQGSEA. V lost 7 bases and J lost 2; bases outside the gene matches: 2. This CDR3 has 12 residues. The full variable domain, with the rest looked up from reference TRBV29-1 and TRBJ1-2, is SAVISQKPSRDICQRGTSLTIQCQVDSQVTMMFWYRQQPGQSLTLIATANQGSEATYESGFVIDKFPISRPNLTFSTLTVSNMSPEDSSIYLCSAGQGNYGYTFGSGTRLTVV.

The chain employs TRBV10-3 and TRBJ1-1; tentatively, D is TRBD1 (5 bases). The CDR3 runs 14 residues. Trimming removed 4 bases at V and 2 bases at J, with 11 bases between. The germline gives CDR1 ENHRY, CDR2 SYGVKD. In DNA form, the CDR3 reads TGTGCCATCAGTGCAGAGACAGAAAACACTGAAGCTTTCTTT. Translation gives CAISAETENTEAFF.

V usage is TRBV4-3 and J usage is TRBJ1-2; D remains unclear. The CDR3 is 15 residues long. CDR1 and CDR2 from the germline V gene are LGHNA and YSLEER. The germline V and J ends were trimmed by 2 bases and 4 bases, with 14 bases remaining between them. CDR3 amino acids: CASSQSNIDSYGYTF. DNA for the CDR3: TGCGCCAGCAGCCAAAGTAATATAGATAGCTATGGCTACACCTTC.

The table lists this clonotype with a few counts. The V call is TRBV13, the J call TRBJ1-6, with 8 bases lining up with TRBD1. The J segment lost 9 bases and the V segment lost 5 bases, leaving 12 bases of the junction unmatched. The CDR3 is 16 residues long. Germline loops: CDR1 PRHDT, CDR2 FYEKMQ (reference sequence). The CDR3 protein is CASSDRQGSSGSPLHF. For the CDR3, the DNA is TGTGCCAGCAGCGACAGACAGGGGAGTTCCGGTTCACCCCTCCACTTT.